A single sample gave rise to the 10 T cell receptor beta chains below, sequenced in a study of shared clonotypes between healthy human individuals. Sequenced by immunoSEQ multiplex PCR; TCRdb stores in-frame clones only, minus some. This sample has about half a million clones, with approximately 81% found just once. Sequencing input: PBMCs. The receptors originated from a woman aged 40 to 55 in good health. Some clones in this sample may be carry-over from other donors' samples.

This chain joins TRBV28 and TRBJ2-4; 9 bases are shared with TRBD1. Germline CDR1 and CDR2: MDHEN and SYDVKM. This CDR3 is built from 14 residues. V shed 7 bases and J 8 bases; nucleotides not matched to a gene: 9. The CDR3 loop reads CASNPPDRGDIQYF. The CDR3 nucleotides are TGTGCCAGCAACCCACCGGACAGGGGCGACATTCAGTACTTC.

This clone was observed a few times. J is TRBJ1-4 and V is TRBV2; 8 bases fit TRBD1. V gave up 5 bases and J gave up 8 bases; unmatched junction bases: 10. The germline gives CDR1 SNHLY, CDR2 FYNNEI. CDR3 length equals 15 residues. The CDR3 DNA reads TGTGCCAGCAGTCTACAGGGGGTACTAAACGAAAAACTGTTTTTT. It translates to CASSLQGVLNEKLFF. The whole variable domain, filled in from reference TRBV2 and TRBJ1-4, reads EPEVTQTPSHQVTQMGQEVILRCVPISNHLYFYWYRQILGQKVEFLVSFYNNEISEKSEIFDDQFSVERPDGSNFTLKIRSTKLEDSAMYFCASSLQGVLNEKLFFGSGTQLSVL.

This clone was recorded only once. V gene TRBV5-1 combines with J gene TRBJ1-1; D is uncertain. Germline CDR1 SGHRS, CDR2 YFSETQ. CDR3 length: 12 amino acids. V lost 0 bases and J 11 bases, leaving 11 bases between the germline ends. The DNA of the CDR3 is TGCGCCAGCAGCTTGGATTTGGATACGGCTTTCTTT. Encoded protein: CASSLDLDTAFF.

The chain has TRBV20-1 and TRBJ2-7; D is unclear. V shed 3 bases and J shed 6 bases, with 9 bases lying between them. The CDR3 sequence is 11 residues long. From germline, CDR1 is DFQATT and CDR2 SNEGSKA (reference sequence). This CDR3 is CSARLFGEQYF. CDR3 sequence (DNA): TGCAGTGCTAGGCTCTTTGGCGAGCAGTACTTC.

The chain has TRBV5-1 and TRBJ2-3; 9 nucleotides match TRBD2. CDR1 and CDR2 from the germline V gene are SGHRS and YFSETQ. Trimming took 0 bases from V and 4 from J; bases not matched to a gene: 15. The CDR3 extends over 19 amino acids. The CDR3 protein is CASSLDLAGSRSEADTQYF. DNA of the CDR3: TGCGCCAGCAGCTTGGATCTAGCGGGATCCAGAAGTGAGGCAGATACGCAGTATTTT.

This clone was seen a handful of times. This chain joins TRBV7-9 and TRBJ1-2; perhaps TRBD1 as D (6 bases). Germline loops: CDR1 SEHNR, CDR2 FQNEAQ (reference sequence). With 10 bases removed from V and 7 bases from J, the gap between germline ends came to 10 bases. The CDR3 loop spans 10 amino acids. CDR3 residues: CATKGVGYTF. CDR3 DNA sequence: TGTGCCACCAAGGGGGTTGGCTACACCTTC.

The rearrangement links TRBV5-1 to TRBJ2-2; D uncertain. This CDR3 is built from 14 residues. CDR1 SGHRS and CDR2 YFSETQ come from the germline V gene. Trimming removed 3 bases at V and 6 bases at J, with 12 bases between. CDR3 protein: CASSSLIEAGELFF. CDR3 nucleotide sequence: TGCGCCAGCAGCTCTTTGATAGAGGCCGGGGAGCTGTTTTTT.

The chain carries TRBV6-1 and TRBJ1-2; TRBD1 matches at 7 bases. Germline V gives CDR1 MNHNS, CDR2 SASEGT. Losses at the gene ends were 3 bases for V and 4 bases for J; bases not matched to a gene: 5. The CDR3 has 14 amino acids. CDR3 sequence (DNA): TGTGCCAGCAGTGATCAGGACAGGAGCTATGGCTACACCTTC. Translating gives CASSDQDRSYGYTF.

The gene calls are TRBV10-2 and TRBJ1-5; tentative D call: TRBD1 (5 bases). This CDR3 comprises 13 residues. V lost 2 bases and J lost 7, with 9 bases in between. From germline, CDR1 is WSHSY and CDR2 SAAADI. The CDR3 here is CASSEGREQPQHF. Written as DNA, the CDR3 is TGCGCCAGCAGTGAGGGCAGGGAACAGCCCCAGCATTTT.

V is TRBV5-1 and J is TRBJ2-3; perhaps D is TRBD1 or TRBD2 (6 bases each). The germline V gene encodes CDR1 SGHRS and CDR2 YFSETQ. The CDR3 totals 15 residues. Trimming stripped 3 bases from V and 0 bases from J, with 11 bases between. CDR3 loop: CASSYTGTSTDTQYF. CDR3 DNA sequence: TGCGCCAGCAGCTATACAGGGACTAGCACAGATACGCAGTATTTT. Supplemented by reference TRBV5-1 and TRBJ2-3, the full variable domain reads KAGVTQTPRYLIKTRGQQVTLSCSPISGHRSVSWYQQTPGQGLQFLFEYFSETQRNKGNFPGRFSGRQFSNSRSEMNVSTLELGDSALYLCASSYTGTSTDTQYFGPGTRLTVL.